Below are 5 T cell receptor beta chains sequenced from a single sample in a study of blood T cell repertoires in COVID-19. Sequencing used immunoSEQ multiplex PCR; TCRdb keeps in-frame clones, though not all of them. The data hold tens of thousands of clones, with almost 95% observed a single time. Material: peripheral blood. The receptors here all came from a woman aged 60-70 years with active COVID-19.

The chain joins TRBV6-6 to TRBJ1-2; 7 nucleotides agree with TRBD1. Germline assignment: CDR1 MNHNY and CDR2 SVGAGI (reference sequence). J lost 7 bases, V lost 5 bases, and 4 bases had no gene match. This CDR3 has 12 amino acids. CDR3 sequence: CASSHDRAGYTF. The DNA of the CDR3 is TGTGCCAGCAGTCACGACAGGGCTGGCTACACCTTC.

V gene TRBV7-9 combines with J gene TRBJ2-1, with D tentatively TRBD1 (7 bases). The germline V gene has CDR1 SEHNR and CDR2 FQNEAQ (reference sequence). This CDR3 has 15 amino acids. Trimming shortened V by 2 bases and J by 7 bases, and 15 bases separated the two germline ends. CDR3 DNA sequence: TGTGCCAGCAGCTTATGGGGAGCAGGGGGGAATGAGCAGTTCTTC. Translating gives CASSLWGAGGNEQFF.

The chain recombines TRBV5-6 with TRBJ1-1; no firm D call. There are 13 residues in the CDR3. Germline CDR1 reads SGHDT; CDR2 reads YYEEEE. V was cut by 0 bases and J by 10 bases, with 13 bases left in between. Here the CDR3 DNA reads TGTGCCAGCAGCTTGGGGGTGTCGGGAGGAGCTTTCTTT. Translation: CASSLGVSGGAFF.

CDR3 residues: CASSMAGVGQPQHF. The CDR3 nucleotides are TGTGCCAGTAGTATGGCAGGGGTGGGTCAGCCCCAGCATTTT. The chain couples TRBV19 to TRBJ1-5; a weak D match, TRBD1 (6 bases). The CDR3 is 14 amino acids. Trimming took 3 bases from V and 6 from J, leaving 12 bases between them. The germline CDR1 and CDR2 sequences are LNHDA and SQIVND (reference sequence).

The rearrangement links TRBV27 to TRBJ2-5; the D gene is possibly TRBD2 (6 bases). Germline V CDR1 and CDR2: MNHEY, SMNVEV (reference sequence). The V end was cut by 5 bases, the J end by 1 base, with 14 bases between. The CDR3 is 15 residues long. This CDR3 is CASSPGTYPQETQYF. CDR3 coding DNA: TGTGCCAGCAGTCCCGGGACTTACCCCCAAGAGACCCAGTACTTC.